The next 17 T cell receptor beta chains were all read from a single sample in a study of blood T cell repertoires in COVID-19. Assay used: immunoSEQ multiplex PCR; TCRdb lists only in-frame clones, some missing. The sample shows roughly 36,000 clones, approximately 94% of them seen only once. The specimen sequenced was peripheral blood. The receptors come from a human donor with active COVID-19. The donor label of this sample is uncertain.

V usage is TRBV19 and J usage is TRBJ2-6, with TRBD1 matching 7 bases. The germline CDR1 and CDR2 sequences are LNHDA and SQIVND (reference sequence). The CDR3 runs to 19 residues. Germline trimming cut 4 bases from V and 1 base from J; bases unmatched to any gene: 13. This CDR3 reads CASSKPRDSESSGANVLTF. The DNA of the CDR3 is TGTGCCAGTAGTAAACCTCGGGACAGTGAGTCGTCTGGGGCCAACGTCCTGACTTTC.

This clone appeared a single time. CDR3 bases: TGTGCCATCAGTGAGTCATTCGGGACAGAATATAATTCACCCCTCCACTTT. It yields the protein CAISESFGTEYNSPLHF. The V call is TRBV10-3, the J call TRBJ1-6, with 7 bases lining up with TRBD1. The germline V gene encodes CDR1 ENHRY and CDR2 SYGVKD. V was pared by 0 bases and J by 4 bases, with 6 bases of the junction left unmatched. CDR3 length: 17 amino acids.

The J gene is TRBJ1-1, the V gene TRBV28; 8 nucleotides agree with TRBD1. CDR3 length: 12 residues. CDR1 is MDHEN and CDR2 is SYDVKM in the germline V gene. V was pared by 6 bases and J by 7 bases, with 4 bases of the junction left unmatched. The CDR3 DNA sequence: TGTGCCAGCAGCTTCGACAGGGGTGAAGCTTTCTTT. Amino acids: CASSFDRGEAFF.

J is TRBJ1-2 and V is TRBV18; the D is unclear. CDR3 length equals 14 residues. V was cut by 1 base and J by 8 bases, with 14 bases left in between. Germline V gene lookup returns CDR1 KGHSH and CDR2 LQKENI. CDR3: CASSPRLRQRGYTF. Here the CDR3 DNA reads TGTGCCAGCTCACCACGACTTAGGCAACGGGGCTACACCTTC.

V gene TRBV14 combines with J gene TRBJ2-5, with TRBD2 matching over 9 bases. Germline V gene lookup returns CDR1 SGHDN and CDR2 FVKESK. V lost 1 base, J lost 2 bases, and 5 bases stayed unmatched. The CDR3 contains 16 residues. The CDR3 spells CASSQAAGGPQETQYF. The CDR3 DNA reads as TGTGCCAGCAGCCAAGCAGCGGGGGGACCTCAAGAGACCCAGTACTTC.

The chain carries TRBV11-2 and TRBJ2-1; TRBD2 matches 14 bases. CDR3 length equals 18 residues. CDR1 is SGHAT and CDR2 is FQNNGV in the germline V gene. V gave up 7 bases and J gave up 4 bases; unmatched junction bases: 12. The CDR3 spells CASTSGTSGGGAYNEQFF. CDR3 coding DNA: TGTGCCAGCACCTCCGGGACTAGCGGGGGAGGGGCTTACAATGAGCAGTTCTTC. The entire variable domain, with the rest obtained from reference TRBV11-2 and TRBJ2-1, is as follows: EAGVAQSPRYKIIEKRQSVAFWCNPISGHATLYWYQQILGQGPKLLIQFQNNGVVDDSQLPKDRFSAERLKGVDSTLKIQPAKLEDSAVYLCASTSGTSGGGAYNEQFFGPGTRLTVL.

The genes are TRBV10-1 and TRBJ1-2; D unclear. Germline V gene lookup returns CDR1 WNHNN and CDR2 SYGVQD (reference sequence). This CDR3 spans 15 amino acids. V gave up 8 bases and J gave up 4 bases, with 20 bases separating them. The CDR3 bases are TGCGCCAGCCCGGGTTGTGTATATGTGGGCTATGGCTACACCTTC. Its translation is CASPGCVYVGYGYTF.

The rearrangement joins TRBV20-1 to TRBJ2-1; 8 bases are a match to TRBD2. This CDR3 region has 12 residues. Germline-derived CDR1 and CDR2 are DFQATT and SNEGSKA (reference sequence). Unmatched junction bases numbered 2, after V lost 3 bases and J lost 7 bases. The CDR3 here is CSASTGGNEQFF. The CDR3, as DNA: TGCAGTGCTAGTACGGGGGGGAATGAGCAGTTCTTC.

This chain connects TRBV5-6 to TRBJ2-6; maybe TRBD2 (6 bases). V dropped 2 bases and J dropped 0 bases, with 9 bases sitting between them. Germline CDR1 is SGHDT and CDR2 is YYEEEE. CDR3 length: 16 amino acids. The CDR3 bases are TGTGCCAGCAGCTTACGGGGGATCTCTGGGGCCAACGTCCTGACTTTC. It is translated as CASSLRGISGANVLTF.

V gene TRBV7-2 combines with J gene TRBJ2-3, with D possibly TRBD2 on 5 matching bases. Trimming shortened V by 5 bases and J by 0 bases, and 12 bases separated the two germline ends. Germline V gene sequence: CDR1 SGHTA, CDR2 FQGNSA. The CDR3 loop spans 15 amino acids. The CDR3 region is CASSLEAVSTDTQYF. The CDR3 coding sequence is TGTGCCAGCAGCCTGGAAGCGGTTAGCACAGATACGCAGTATTTT.

A note on this clone: Because the CDR3's place on the DNA is in doubt, the DNA is left out and the CDR3 is given as listed by TCRdb. V is TRBV28 and J is TRBJ2-7; TRBD1, the table's D call, lacks a check against the DNA. CDR1 is MDHEN and CDR2 is SYDVKM in the germline V gene. The CDR3 length equals 14 residues, ends included. CDR3 loop: CASSSSDRGNEQYF.

The J gene is TRBJ2-3, the V gene TRBV10-2; 11 nucleotides agree with TRBD2. The CDR3 spans 14 residues. Looked up from germline, CDR1 is WSHSY and CDR2 is SAAADI. Unmatched junction bases numbered 4, after V lost 7 bases and J lost 4 bases. The CDR3 DNA reads as TGCGCCAGCACCATAGCGGGAGGGGCAGATACGCAGTATTTT. This translates into CASTIAGGADTQYF.

Only a few counts were recorded for this clone. This rearrangement joins TRBV10-3 to TRBJ2-7; 11 bases are a match to TRBD1. Germline assignment: CDR1 ENHRY and CDR2 SYGVKD. The CDR3 contains 19 residues. V lost 0 bases and J lost 0; bases outside the gene matches: 10. Here the CDR3 reads CAISESIIRGQGGSYEQYF. Written as DNA, the CDR3 is TGTGCCATCAGTGAGTCTATCATTAGGGGACAGGGGGGCTCCTACGAGCAGTACTTC.

The V and J genes are TRBV19 and TRBJ2-7; D is perhaps TRBD1 (6 bases). V dropped 6 bases and J dropped 4 bases, with 13 bases sitting between them. This CDR3 is built from 13 residues. Germline V gene lookup returns CDR1 LNHDA and CDR2 SQIVND (reference sequence). The chain's CDR3 is CASSLSQGYEQYF. The DNA of the CDR3 is TGTGCCAGTAGCCTCTCACAGGGATACGAGCAGTACTTC.

The chain carries TRBV7-8 and TRBJ2-1; TRBD2 agrees at 10 bases. Germline assignment: CDR1 SGHVS and CDR2 FQNEAQ. CDR3 length: 16 residues. Trimming cost V 7 bases and J 9 bases; bases outside gene matches: 15. DNA for the CDR3: TGTGCCAGCACTCGAGAGGGACTAGCGATCAGTGGTGAGCAGTTCTTC. Protein sequence: CASTREGLAISGEQFF. The full variable domain, with the rest looked up from reference TRBV7-8 and TRBJ2-1, is GAGVSQSPRYKVAKRGQDVALRCDPISGHVSLFWYQQALGQGPEFLTYFQNEAQLDKSGLPSDRFFAERPEGSVSTLKIQRTQQEDSAVYLCASTREGLAISGEQFFGPGTRLTVL.

This clone has only one observation. This chain joins TRBV7-2 and TRBJ1-2; 8 bases line up with TRBD1. The V gene end was trimmed by 10 bases and the J gene end by 6 bases; junction bases not matched to a gene: 16. The germline gives CDR1 SGHTA, CDR2 FQGNSA. This CDR3 region has 15 residues. The CDR3 reads CATTTYRGDRDGYTF. The CDR3 DNA sequence: TGTGCCACCACTACATACAGGGGGGATAGAGATGGCTACACCTTC.

The sample holds a few counts of this clone. V and J are TRBV27 and TRBJ2-3, with D unclear. Trimming shortened V by 0 bases and J by 3 bases, and 13 bases separated the two germline ends. The CDR3 is 16 amino acids. CDR1 is MNHEY and CDR2 is SMNVEV in the germline V gene (reference sequence). Here the CDR3 reads CASSLSRRARTDTQYF. In DNA form, the CDR3 reads TGTGCCAGCAGTTTATCCCGCCGAGCCCGTACAGATACGCAGTATTTT.